This TCR beta chain was found in a study of cytomegalovirus exposure and HLA in healthy donors (dated by TCRdb to 2016 to 2017). For context, the study as a whole: According to a later analysis, the 120 or so validation repertoires were produced on the same platform as the 700 or so repertoires of the first cohort. The aim of the study was to test whether cataloging public T cell receptors could identify signatures of past pathogen exposure. A separate validation cohort of some 130 different subjects was used in addition to the approximately 700-subject first cohort. To predict cytomegalovirus infection status, the study brought together high-throughput TCR immunosequencing, statistical association of individual TCRs with disease status, and machine learning. Overall results and qualifications from the work: All 110 or so repertoires were used to score co-occurrence in the validation cohort in a later analysis, because that analysis had no HLA typing for the cohort. In vitro tests confirmed that a few of the cytomegalovirus-associated TCR beta chains recognize cytomegalovirus antigens. Most TCR sequences were observed very rarely across donors, whereas some public TCRs were present in many individuals. Of the cluster scores, around 95% were above 0 in a later analysis, which found that TCRs clustered in the first cohort also tended to co-occur in the 95 to 150 validation repertoires. In both the original and validation cohorts, the classifier was reported to diagnose cytomegalovirus status with high specificity and sensitivity. In the study, approximately 160 TCR beta chains were listed as associated with cytomegalovirus. The authors suggested that the approach could potentially be generalized to other disease states and immunological phenotypes.

The donors were included in the validation cohort of roughly 120 subjects, a group kept apart from the approximately 650-subject first cohort. Receptor amplification or capture employed the immunoSEQ multiplex PCR assay. The source study handled its data this way. A statistical classification framework was developed to diagnose cytomegalovirus status using the catalog of TCR beta chain sequences. Not all clones reach the TCRdb copy of this immuneACCESS table, which keeps in-frame sequences only. Checked studies attribute under half of the gap to unresolved V genes and leave the rest unexplained. V and J calls and clone size are as listed in that table; D and trimming were resolved from the DNA. Across this sample there are some 220,000 clones, with 75% to 95% seen only once. The top ten clonotypes cover 1.1% of the sample. A note on this clone: This clone's antigen is unknown. No base-level quality is on record; no much larger clone is a single base apart.

For CDR1 and CDR2, the germline V gene (reference sequence) lists MNHEY and SMNVEV. There are 17 amino acids in the CDR3, from cysteine to phenylalanine inclusive. The retained sequence is limited to the CDR3, 51 bases, with the frame set at the first base. Germline trimming amounts to 4 bases on V and 2 bases on J, with 14 as the count of junction bases outside the gene matches. The chain is encoded by TRBV27 joined to TRBJ2-7, with 7 bases in between that match TRBD1. This clonotype was obtained from a woman younger than 35 in good health and CMV-seronegative. The material sequenced was PBMCs. The sequence in DNA is TGTGCCAGCAGTTATCTCTCGGGACAGTTTTTAACCTACGAGCAGTACTTC. Its coded protein is CASSYLSGQFLTYEQYF.